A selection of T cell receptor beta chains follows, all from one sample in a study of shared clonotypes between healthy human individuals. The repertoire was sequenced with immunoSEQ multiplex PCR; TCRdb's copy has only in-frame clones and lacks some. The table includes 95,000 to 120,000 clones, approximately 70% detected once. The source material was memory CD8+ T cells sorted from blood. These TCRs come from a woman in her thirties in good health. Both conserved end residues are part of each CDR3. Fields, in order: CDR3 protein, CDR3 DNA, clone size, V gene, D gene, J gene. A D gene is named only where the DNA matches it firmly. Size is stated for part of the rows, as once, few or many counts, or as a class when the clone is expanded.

CASSRTSGSSDEQFF | TGTGCCAGCAGCCGGACTAGCGGGAGTTCTGACGAGCAGTTCTTC | - | TRBV6-4 | TRBD2 | TRBJ2-1
CASRAPAGEPGNTEAFF | TGTGCCAGCAGAGCCCCGGCAGGGGAACCGGGGAACACTGAAGCTTTCTTT | - | TRBV28 | - | TRBJ1-1
CASSLIQGAIEQYF | TGTGCCAGCAGCTTAATTCAGGGGGCGATCGAGCAGTACTTC | - | TRBV11-2 | TRBD1 | TRBJ2-7
CASRLQGGAKNIQYF | TGTGCCAGCAGACTACAGGGGGGAGCCAAAAACATTCAGTACTTC | - | TRBV11-3 | TRBD1 | TRBJ2-4
CASPGPTEAFF | TGTGCCAGCCCAGGGCCCACTGAAGCTTTCTTT | - | TRBV19 | - | TRBJ1-1
CASSLADYEQYF | TGTGCCAGCAGCTTAGCCGACTACGAGCAGTACTTC | - | TRBV7-9 | - | TRBJ2-7
CASRKLAVPYNEQFF | TGTGCCAGCAGGAAACTAGCGGTACCCTACAATGAGCAGTTCTTC | - | TRBV28 | TRBD2 | TRBJ2-1
CASSQEADGGPRVQHF | TGTGCCAGCAGCCAAGAGGCGGACGGCGGTCCTCGGGTCCAGCATTTT | once | TRBV4-2 | - | TRBJ1-5
CARRGGIEQFF | TGTGCCAGAAGGGGGGGCATTGAGCAGTTCTTC | - | TRBV2 | - | TRBJ2-1
CSGSNQPQHF | TGCAGCGGGAGCAATCAGCCCCAGCATTTT | many | TRBV29-1 | - | TRBJ1-5
CASPEGAGANVLTF | TGTGCCAGCCCCGAGGGGGCTGGGGCCAACGTCCTGACTTTC | - | TRBV27 | - | TRBJ2-6
CASKSAPDTGELFF | TGTGCCAGCAAATCAGCTCCCGACACCGGGGAGCTGTTTTTT | - | TRBV6-1 | - | TRBJ2-2
CASSRTRDRRREDTQYF | TGCGCCAGCAGTCGAACGAGGGACAGGAGGCGTGAAGATACGCAGTATTTT | - | TRBV23-1 | TRBD1 | TRBJ2-3
CASSLTLSGANVLTF | TGTGCCAGCAGTTTGACATTATCTGGGGCCAACGTCCTGACTTTC | many | TRBV28 | - | TRBJ2-6
CASSPRQDYSGNTIYF | TGTGCCAGCAGCCCTAGACAGGACTACTCTGGAAACACCATATATTTT | - | TRBV9 | - | TRBJ1-3
CASSIPGPRKGSGANVLTF | TGTGCCAGTAGTATACCGGGCCCCAGAAAAGGCTCTGGGGCCAACGTCCTGACTTTC | - | TRBV19 | - | TRBJ2-6
CASSKGGEAGGWIRQYF | TGTGCCAGCAGCAAGGGAGGGGAGGCCGGGGGTTGGATCCGGCAGTACTTC | - | TRBV21-1 | - | TRBJ2-7
CASSQGQEGHQPQHF | TGTGCCAGCAGCCAAGGACAGGAGGGACATCAGCCCCAGCATTTT | - | TRBV4-2 | - | TRBJ1-5
CASSFRGLARSSYEQYF | TGCGCCAGCAGCTTCCGGGGACTAGCGCGAAGCTCCTACGAGCAGTACTTC | - | TRBV5-1 | TRBD2 | TRBJ2-7
CASSLLPRAKYEQYF | TGTGCCAGCAGCCTCCTCCCGAGGGCAAAGTACGAGCAGTACTTC | - | TRBV11-2 | - | TRBJ2-7
CASSHVRRHFRALYEQYF | TGTGCCAGCAGCCACGTCCGTCGTCACTTCAGGGCCCTCTACGAGCAGTACTTC | - | TRBV21-1 | - | TRBJ2-7
CASGYRDTLTGELFF | TGTGCCAGTGGATACCGGGACACCCTCACCGGGGAGCTGTTTTTT | few | TRBV19 | - | TRBJ2-2
CAISESKASGDNNEQFF | TGTGCCATCAGTGAGTCCAAAGCTAGCGGAGACAACAATGAGCAGTTCTTC | many | TRBV10-3 | TRBD2 | TRBJ2-1
CASSDSRGKLFF | TGTGCCAGCAGCGATAGTAGGGGAAAACTGTTTTTT | - | TRBV5-4 | - | TRBJ1-4
CASSQTGQGVGTEAFF | TGCGCCAGCAGCCAAACCGGACAGGGAGTAGGGACTGAAGCTTTCTTT | - | TRBV4-1 | TRBD1 | TRBJ1-1
CASSPRGGSAYNEQFF | TGTGCCAGCAGCCCCAGGGGGGGGAGCGCCTACAATGAGCAGTTCTTC | few | TRBV7-9 | - | TRBJ2-1
CASSQSRLTGGSTDTQYF | TGCGCCAGCAGTCAATCCCGGCTTACGGGAGGGAGCACAGATACGCAGTATTTT | - | TRBV23-1 | TRBD2 | TRBJ2-3
CASRPTTGMNTEAFF | TGTGCCAGCAGGCCCACTACAGGGATGAACACTGAAGCTTTCTTT | once | TRBV2 | - | TRBJ1-1
CASSFWGLERAKEQYF | TGTGCCAGCAGCTTTTGGGGTTTAGAAAGGGCAAAAGAGCAGTACTTC | - | TRBV7-9 | - | TRBJ2-7
CASSLDISYEQYF | TGTGCCAGCAGCCTAGATATCTCCTACGAGCAGTACTTC | - | TRBV11-2 | - | TRBJ2-7